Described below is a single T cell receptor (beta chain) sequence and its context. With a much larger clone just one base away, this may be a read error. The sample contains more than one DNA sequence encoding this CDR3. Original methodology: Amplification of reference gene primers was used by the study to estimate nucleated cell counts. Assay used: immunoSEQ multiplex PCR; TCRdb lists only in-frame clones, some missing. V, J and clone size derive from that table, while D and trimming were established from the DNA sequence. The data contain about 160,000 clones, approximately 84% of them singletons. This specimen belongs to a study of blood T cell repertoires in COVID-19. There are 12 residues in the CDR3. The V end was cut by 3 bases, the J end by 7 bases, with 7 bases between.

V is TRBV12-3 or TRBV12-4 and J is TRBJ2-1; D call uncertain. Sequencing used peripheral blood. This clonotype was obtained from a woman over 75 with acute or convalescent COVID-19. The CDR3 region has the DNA TGTGCCAGCAGTTTTACCGGGAATGAGCAGTTCTTC. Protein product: CASSFTGNEQFF.